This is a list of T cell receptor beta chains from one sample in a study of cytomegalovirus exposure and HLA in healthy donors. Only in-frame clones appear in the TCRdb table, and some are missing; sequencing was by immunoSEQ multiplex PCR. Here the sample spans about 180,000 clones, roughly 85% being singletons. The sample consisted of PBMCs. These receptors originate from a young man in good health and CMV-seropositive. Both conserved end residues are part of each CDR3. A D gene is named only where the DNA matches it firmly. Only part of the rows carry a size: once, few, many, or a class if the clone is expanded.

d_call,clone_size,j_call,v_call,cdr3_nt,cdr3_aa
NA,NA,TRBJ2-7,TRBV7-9,TGTGCCAGCAGCTCGCGTCGGCAGGGGAACTACGAGCAGTACTTC,CASSSRRQGNYEQYF
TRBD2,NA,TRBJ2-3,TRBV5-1,TGCGCCAGCAGCCCTGGCCTACTAGCGGGGGGTTGGGGCACAGATACGCAGTATTTT,CASSPGLLAGGWGTDTQYF
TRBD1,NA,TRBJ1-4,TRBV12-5,TGTGCTAGTGGTCCCCTTCCGGACAGGGGGCTATGTGATAATGAAAAACTGTTTTTT,CASGPLPDRGLCDNEKLFF
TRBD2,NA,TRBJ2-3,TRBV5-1,TGCGCCAGCAGCATAACTAGCGGCACAGATACGCAGTATTTT,CASSITSGTDTQYF
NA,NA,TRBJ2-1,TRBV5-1,TGCGCCAGCAGCTTGGCCCCTCTTGGCGGGGGCCCCTACAATGAGCAGTTCTTC,CASSLAPLGGGPYNEQFF
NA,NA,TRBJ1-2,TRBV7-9,TGTGCCAGCAGCTCCGGGGGTGACTATGGCTACACCTTC,CASSSGGDYGYTF
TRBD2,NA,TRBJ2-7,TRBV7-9,TGTGCCAGCAGCAGACTAGCGGGCTACGAGCAGTACTTC,CASSRLAGYEQYF
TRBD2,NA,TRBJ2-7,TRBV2,TGTGCCAGCGGCCGGGGGACTAGTGACTACGAGCAGTACTTC,CASGRGTSDYEQYF
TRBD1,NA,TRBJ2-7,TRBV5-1,TGCGCCAGCAGCTCGGGACAGGGATACGAGCAGTACTTC,CASSSGQGYEQYF
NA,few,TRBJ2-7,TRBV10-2,TGCGCCAGCCTCCGGGGCTACGAGCAGTACTTC,CASLRGYEQYF
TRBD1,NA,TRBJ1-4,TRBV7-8,TGTGCCAGCAGCCGTAACCAGGGGGCGGGGGAAAAACTGTTTTTT,CASSRNQGAGEKLFF
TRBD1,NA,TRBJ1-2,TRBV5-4,TGTGCCAGCAGCTCGGGACAGATTTATGGCTACACCTTC,CASSSGQIYGYTF
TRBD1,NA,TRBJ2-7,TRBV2,TGTGCCAGCGTCAGTGGGACAGAGCCTTCCTACGAGCAGTACTTC,CASVSGTEPSYEQYF
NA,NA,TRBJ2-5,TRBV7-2,TGTGCCAGCAGCCCAGGAATTGGGGAGACCCAGTACTTC,CASSPGIGETQYF
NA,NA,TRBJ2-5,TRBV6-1,TGTGCCAGCAGTGGCTGCGGTCGGTGCGAGACCCAGTACTTC,CASSGCGRCETQYF
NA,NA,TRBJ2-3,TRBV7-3,TGTGCCAGCAGCTTCGGGGGAACTAGCACAGATACGCAGTATTTT,CASSFGGTSTDTQYF
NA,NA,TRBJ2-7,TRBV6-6,TGTGCCAGCAGTTTTCAGGGTCCCTACGAGCAGTACTTC,CASSFQGPYEQYF
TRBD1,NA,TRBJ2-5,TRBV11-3,TGTGCCAGCAGCTCCTGGAGACAGGGGGGACTACAAGAGACCCAGTACTTC,CASSSWRQGGLQETQYF
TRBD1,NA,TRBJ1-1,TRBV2,TGTGCCAGCAGCGAAGGGGGACAGGGGAACACTGAAGCTTTCTTT,CASSEGGQGNTEAFF
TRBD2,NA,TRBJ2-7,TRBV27,TGTGCCTCGCGACGGGGGGGGGAGCAGTACTTC,CASRRGGEQYF
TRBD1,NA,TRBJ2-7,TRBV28,TGTGCCAGCAGTCCTCTTGAAATAGACAGGGGAGGAACCTACGAGCAGTACTTC,CASSPLEIDRGGTYEQYF
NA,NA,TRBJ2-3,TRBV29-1,TGCAGCGAAGGAGGGGGCGGCGGAGATACGCAGTATTTT,CSEGGGGGDTQYF
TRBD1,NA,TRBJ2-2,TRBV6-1,TGTGCCAGCAGAGCCGGGACAGCCACCGGGGAGCTGTTTTTT,CASRAGTATGELFF
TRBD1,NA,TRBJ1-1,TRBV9,TGTGCCAGCAGCCCCGATCCCGACAGGGGGCGTTTCTTT,CASSPDPDRGRFF
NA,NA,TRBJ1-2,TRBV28,TGTGCCAGCAGTTTAGGGCAGGGATCCTATGGCTACACCTTC,CASSLGQGSYGYTF
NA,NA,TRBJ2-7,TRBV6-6,TGTGCCAGCAGCCTCGGACAGTACGAGCAGTACTTC,CASSLGQYEQYF
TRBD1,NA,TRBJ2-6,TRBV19,TGTGCCAGTAGTCGCGGACAGGGACACTCTGGGGCCAACGTCCTGACTTTC,CASSRGQGHSGANVLTF
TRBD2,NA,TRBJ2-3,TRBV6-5,TGTGCCAGCAGTTGGAACGCGGGGGGGAACCCAGATACGCAGTATTTT,CASSWNAGGNPDTQYF
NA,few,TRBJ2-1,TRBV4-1,TGCGCCAGCAGCCAACTGACTAGAATGGGCATTTGGCAGTTCTTC,CASSQLTRMGIWQFF
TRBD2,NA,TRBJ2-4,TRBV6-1,TGTGCCAGCAGTGAATTAAAGGCTAGCGGGGGGGCCATCAAAAACATTCAGTACTTC,CASSELKASGGAIKNIQYF
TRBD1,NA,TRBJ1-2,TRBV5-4,TGTGCCAGCAGCTTGGGACAGGGGTTGAGCTATGGCTACACCTTC,CASSLGQGLSYGYTF
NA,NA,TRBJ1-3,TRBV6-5,TGTGCCAGCAGTTTCGCCCTGGAGGCCTCTGGAAACACCATATATTTT,CASSFALEASGNTIYF
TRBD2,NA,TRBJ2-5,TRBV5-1,TGCGCCAGCAGCTTGGTAGCGGGGAGGCTAGAGACCCAGTACTTC,CASSLVAGRLETQYF
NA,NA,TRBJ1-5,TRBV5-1,TGCGCCAGCAGCTTATATAGCAATCAGCCCCAGCATTTT,CASSLYSNQPQHF
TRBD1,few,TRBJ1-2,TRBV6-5,TGTGCCAGCAGTTTAACAGGGGGCGGCTACACCTTC,CASSLTGGGYTF
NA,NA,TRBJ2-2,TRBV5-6,TGTGCCAGCAGCTTGGACAGGGACGGGGAGCTGTTTTTT,CASSLDRDGELFF
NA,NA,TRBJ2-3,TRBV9,TGTGCCAGCAGCGTGTCCAGGGGCGGGAGCACAGATACGCAGTATTTT,CASSVSRGGSTDTQYF
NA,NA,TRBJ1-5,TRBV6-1,TGTGCCAGCAGTGAATTAAAACAGCCCCAGCATTTT,CASSELKQPQHF
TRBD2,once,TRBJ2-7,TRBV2,TGTGCCAGCATTGGGGGAGGGAGGCGTAAGGAAGGTTTCTTC,CASIGGGRRKEGFF
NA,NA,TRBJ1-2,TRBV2,TGTGCCAGCAGTGGAATGGGCGACAGCTTCTACACCTTC,CASSGMGDSFYTF
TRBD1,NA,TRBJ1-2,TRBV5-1,TGCGCCAGCAGCCCTGACAGGGGCTATGGCTACACCTTC,CASSPDRGYGYTF
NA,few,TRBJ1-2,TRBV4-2,TGTGCCAGCAGCCAACAGAACGAGGCGGACTATGGCTACACCTTC,CASSQQNEADYGYTF
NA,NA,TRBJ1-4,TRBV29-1,TGCAGCGCCGCAGAACAGGCAAATGAAAAACTGTTTTTT,CSAAEQANEKLFF
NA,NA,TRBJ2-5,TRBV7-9,TGTGCCAGCAGCTTGGCGGGCTCAGAGACCCAGTACTTC,CASSLAGSETQYF
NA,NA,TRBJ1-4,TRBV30,TGTGCCTGGAGCCCTGGCCAAACTAATGAAAAACTGTTTTTT,CAWSPGQTNEKLFF
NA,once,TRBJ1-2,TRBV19,TGTGCCAGTAGCCCCCTAGGGGGGGCATACTATGGCTACACCTTC,CASSPLGGAYYGYTF
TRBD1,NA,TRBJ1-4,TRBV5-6,TGTGCCAGCAGCGCCGAACAGGGGGTAGATGAAAAACTGTTTTTT,CASSAEQGVDEKLFF
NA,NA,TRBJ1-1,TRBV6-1,TGTGCCAGCAACCAGGGCCTAGGGTCTGAAGCTTTCTTT,CASNQGLGSEAFF
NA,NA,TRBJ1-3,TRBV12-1,TGTGCCAGCAGCTTGGGCCTGCCTACCTTGCCCCGGTCGGACACCATATATTTT,CASSLGLPTLPRSDTIYF
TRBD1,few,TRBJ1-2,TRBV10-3,TGTGCCATGGGACAGGGGGCGGACTATGGCTACACCTTC,CAMGQGADYGYTF
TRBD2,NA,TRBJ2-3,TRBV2,TGTGCCAGCAGTCCGGGACTACACAGCACAGATACGCAGTATTTT,CASSPGLHSTDTQYF
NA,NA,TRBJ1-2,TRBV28,TGTGCCAGCAGTTTATTGTGGGGTGGGGCAACTAACTATGGCTACACCTTC,CASSLLWGGATNYGYTF
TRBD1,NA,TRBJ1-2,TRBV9,TGTGCCAGCAGCCCCACGGGACAGGGGCACCAAGGCTATGGCTACACCTTC,CASSPTGQGHQGYGYTF
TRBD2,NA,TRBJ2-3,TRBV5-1,TGCGCCAGCCAACTAGCGGGAGTGGCAGATACGCAGTATTTT,CASQLAGVADTQYF